This T cell receptor (beta chain) was found in a study of molecular identifiers for immune sequencing clone quantification. Study results and limitations: Highly expanded clone sizes could be underestimated by identical TCR molecules that share a barcode.

The CDR3 is made up of 14 amino acids. Germline lookup yields CDR1 SGHTA and CDR2 FQGTGA. With 3 bases removed from V and 3 bases from J, the gap between germline ends came to 8 bases. From roughly 21,000 to 960,000 sorted cells, naive CD8 libraries were generated with 10%, 30% or 50% RNA. CD8+CD4-CCR7+CD45RA+ sorting gave the naive CD8 T cells. Library preparation followed earlier protocols using designated TCR primers. MiXCR was run by TCRdb on the PCR reads, yielding one entry per CDR3 protein. The table shows about 300,000 distinct CDR3 sequences, with around 21% occurring only once. Comments on this clonotype: The antigen is undetermined.

Specimen: naive CD8+ T cells from blood, with Jurkat cell RNA spiked in. As for subset: FACS-sorted CD8+CD4-CCR7+CD45RA+ naive T cells. This rearrangement joins TRBV7-3 to TRBJ2-2; the D is unclear. This clonotype originated in a human donor in good health. Some libraries in this study had Jurkat cell RNA spiked in. This CDR3 is CASSLLRYTGELFF. The CDR3 DNA reads as TGTGCCAGCAGCTTGCTACGGTACACCGGGGAGCTGTTTTTT.